These T cell receptor beta chains were read from a single sample in a study of T cells in pancreatic ductal adenocarcinoma. The assay was immunoSEQ multiplex PCR, and TCRdb's table has in-frame clones only and misses some. The sample includes more than 85,000 clones, nearly 95% seen only once; the top ten take 2.5% to 3.5%. Sequenced: PBMCs. The receptors were gathered from a human donor with pancreatic ductal adenocarcinoma. Each CDR3 is given with its conserved first and last residue. A D gene is named only where the DNA matches it firmly. Clone size is not always given. Where it is, it says once, few, many or a class for expanded clones.

V	J	D	size	DNA	CDR3
TRBV4-1	TRBJ2-1	-	-	TGCGCCAGCAGCCACAGGGGCCCCTACAATGAGCAGTTCTTC	CASSHRGPYNEQFF
TRBV11-2	TRBJ1-2	-	-	TGTGCCAGCAGCTTCAGGAACTATGGCTACACCTTC	CASSFRNYGYTF
TRBV6-1	TRBJ2-6	-	-	TGTGCCAGCAGTGCGACTCAGGGGTATGGGGCCAACGTCCTGACTTTC	CASSATQGYGANVLTF
TRBV27	TRBJ2-5	TRBD1	-	TGTGCCAGCAGAATGACAGGGAAAGAGACCCAGTACTTC	CASRMTGKETQYF
TRBV2	TRBJ2-6	-	-	TGTGCCAGCAGTCCGAGCTCTGGGGCCAACGTCCTGACTTTC	CASSPSSGANVLTF
TRBV7-2	TRBJ2-1	-	-	TGTGCCAGCGGGGGAGCGGGCTACAATGAGCAGTTCTTC	CASGGAGYNEQFF
TRBV6-4	TRBJ2-1	-	-	TGTGCCAGCAGCGTACAGGGGACTTCTAGAACTGAGCAGTTCTTC	CASSVQGTSRTEQFF
TRBV5-1	TRBJ2-3	-	-	TGCGCCAGCAGCTTGTACCGGAGCACAGATACGCAGTATTTT	CASSLYRSTDTQYF
TRBV7-6	TRBJ2-5	-	-	TGTGCCAGCAGCCCACTAGATCAAGAGACCCAGTACTTC	CASSPLDQETQYF
TRBV6-1	TRBJ2-7	TRBD2	-	TGTGCCAGCAGTGAGGATAATAGCGGGAGTTACGAGCAGTACTTC	CASSEDNSGSYEQYF
TRBV5-8	TRBJ2-7	-	-	TGTGCCAGCAGCTTGGCTAGACCCTACGAGCAGTACTTC	CASSLARPYEQYF
TRBV19	TRBJ2-3	TRBD2	-	TGTGCCAGTAGTATATGGGGACTAGCGGCCTTCGGGGGAACAGATACGCAGTATTTT	CASSIWGLAAFGGTDTQYF
TRBV10-3	TRBJ2-7	-	-	TGTGCCACAAAATCGATGGGGGGACCGTCGGGGGAGCAGTACTTC	CATKSMGGPSGEQYF
TRBV11-2	TRBJ2-7	TRBD2	-	TGTGCCAGCAGCTTAGTAGTAGCACTAGCGGGAAACTCCTACGAGCAGTACTTC	CASSLVVALAGNSYEQYF
TRBV25-1	TRBJ2-2	TRBD1	few	TGTGCCAGCAGTGAAGTTGGGGGGACAGGGGCGAAGTCGGGGGAGCTGTTTTTT	CASSEVGGTGAKSGELFF
TRBV11-3	TRBJ2-2	-	-	TGTGCCAGCAGCCCCAACACCTTGGTTGGGGAGCTGTTTTTT	CASSPNTLVGELFF
TRBV7-2	TRBJ2-3	-	-	TGTGCCAGCAGCCGGGACACAGATACGCAGTATTTT	CASSRDTDTQYF
TRBV2	TRBJ2-2	TRBD2	-	TGTGCCAGCGCGGCGGGAGCCTCGAACACCGGGGAGCTGTTTTTT	CASAAGASNTGELFF
TRBV11-1	TRBJ2-5	-	-	TGTGCCAGCAGCTTCTCCCCTCCGGGACACCCCCAAGAGACCCAGTACTTC	CASSFSPPGHPQETQYF
TRBV6-1	TRBJ1-5	-	-	TGTGCCAGCAGTGAATTGTACAATCAGCCCCAGCATTTT	CASSELYNQPQHF
TRBV28	TRBJ1-2	-	-	TGTGCCAGCATGGGAGCCGACCTGCTTAACTATGGCTACACCTTC	CASMGADLLNYGYTF
TRBV6-5	TRBJ2-3	TRBD2	-	TGTGCCAGCAGAGCGGGAGCTTCAGATACGCAGTATTTT	CASRAGASDTQYF
TRBV10-2	TRBJ2-7	TRBD2	-	TGCGCCAGCAGTGAGTTAGCGGGGGCAGCCTACGAGCAGTACTTC	CASSELAGAAYEQYF
TRBV9	TRBJ1-3	TRBD1	-	TGTGCCAGCAGCAACCGGGACAGGGGAAACACCATATATTTT	CASSNRDRGNTIYF
TRBV4-1	TRBJ2-3	TRBD2	-	TGCGCCAGCAGCCCCTACCTGGGACTAGCGGGGACGAGGTTCAAAGATACGCAGTATTTT	CASSPYLGLAGTRFKDTQYF
TRBV30	TRBJ1-3	-	-	TGTGCCTGGAGTGCCTTCGACAGGCGTCGTGAAAACACCATATATTTT	CAWSAFDRRRENTIYF
TRBV15	TRBJ2-3	TRBD2	-	TGTGCCACCAGCAGAGATTCCCCTCGTAGCGGGAGTGCAGATACGCAGTATTTT	CATSRDSPRSGSADTQYF
TRBV7-9	TRBJ2-7	TRBD2	-	TGTGCCAGCAGCTTACCCGGGACTAGCGCTTACGAGCAGTACTTC	CASSLPGTSAYEQYF
TRBV29-1	TRBJ1-2	TRBD1	-	TGCAGCGCCTCCTATACGGACAGGGCTAACTATGGCTACACCTTC	CSASYTDRANYGYTF
TRBV29-1	TRBJ1-2	TRBD1	-	TGCAGCGTGCGGGACAGGAACTATGGCTACACCTTC	CSVRDRNYGYTF
TRBV7-9	TRBJ2-7	TRBD1	-	TGTGCCAGCAGCCACGGGACAGGGGGTCCCTACGAGCAGTACTTC	CASSHGTGGPYEQYF
TRBV30	TRBJ1-2	-	-	TGTGCCTGTCATACCAGGGGCAACTTAGTCGTCTATGGCTACACCTTC	CACHTRGNLVVYGYTF
TRBV18	TRBJ1-2	-	-	TGTGCCAGCTCACCCCTAAACTATGGCTACACCTTC	CASSPLNYGYTF
TRBV19	TRBJ2-2	TRBD2	-	TGTGCCAGTAGTACCCTGACTAGCGGGAGGGCCGGCACCGGGGAGCTGTTTTTT	CASSTLTSGRAGTGELFF
TRBV7-6	TRBJ1-5	-	-	TGTGCCAGCAGCCCCAACAGTAAACAGCCCCAGCATTTT	CASSPNSKQPQHF
TRBV27	TRBJ2-7	-	-	TGTGCCAGCAGTTTTGGCGGTAAACTCTCCTACGAGCAGTACTTC	CASSFGGKLSYEQYF
TRBV23-1	TRBJ1-1	-	-	TGCGCCAGCAGTCAAAACGGACGGAGGGACACTGAAGCTTTCTTT	CASSQNGRRDTEAFF
TRBV7-3	TRBJ2-7	-	-	TGTGCCAGCAGCACCTACTCAGGTTTCTCCTACGAGCAGTACTTC	CASSTYSGFSYEQYF
TRBV5-1	TRBJ2-3	TRBD2	-	TGCGCCAGCAGCACGAGCGGGAGATTGACAGATACGCAGTATTTT	CASSTSGRLTDTQYF
TRBV6-5	TRBJ1-2	-	-	TGTGCCAGCAGTGACTACAGGTCGGATGGCTACACCTTC	CASSDYRSDGYTF